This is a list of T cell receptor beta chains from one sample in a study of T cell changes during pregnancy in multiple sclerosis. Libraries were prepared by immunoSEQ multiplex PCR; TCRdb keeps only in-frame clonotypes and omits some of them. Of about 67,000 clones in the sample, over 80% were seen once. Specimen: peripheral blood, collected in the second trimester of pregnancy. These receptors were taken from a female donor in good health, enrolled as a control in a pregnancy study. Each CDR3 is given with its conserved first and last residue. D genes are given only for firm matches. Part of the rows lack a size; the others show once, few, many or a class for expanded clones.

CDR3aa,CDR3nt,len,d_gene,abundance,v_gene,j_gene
CAISESRGSTEAFF,TGTGCCATCAGTGAGTCGAGGGGGAGCACTGAAGCTTTCTTT,14,.,once,TRBV10-3,TRBJ1-1
CASSRGLTQETQYF,TGCGCCAGCAGTCGGGGACTTACCCAAGAGACCCAGTACTTC,14,.,.,TRBV5-1,TRBJ2-5
CASSTDSQGTQYF,TGCGCCAGCAGCACGGACAGTCAGGGGACCCAGTACTTC,13,.,.,TRBV5-1,TRBJ2-5
CASTGGWDRVHEQYF,TGTGCCAGCACCGGAGGATGGGACAGGGTACACGAGCAGTACTTC,15,TRBD1,.,TRBV6-5,TRBJ2-7
CASSLAGRLLEQYF,TGTGCCAGCAGTCTAGCGGGAAGGCTGCTCGAGCAGTACTTC,14,TRBD2,.,TRBV6-1,TRBJ2-7
CASSPPTGDEQPQHF,TGTGCCAGCAGCCCACCAACGGGGGACGAACAGCCCCAGCATTTT,15,.,.,TRBV5-8,TRBJ1-5
CASSLLAGADTQYF,TGTGCCAGCAGCCTACTAGCGGGAGCAGATACGCAGTATTTT,14,TRBD2,.,TRBV11-3,TRBJ2-3
CASSFWGGRLEQFF,TGTGCCAGCAGCTTTTGGGGGGGGCGGCTTGAGCAGTTCTTC,14,.,.,TRBV11-2,TRBJ2-1
CASSLAQGLQETQYF,TGCGCCAGCAGCTTGGCGCAGGGGCTGCAAGAGACCCAGTACTTC,15,.,.,TRBV5-1,TRBJ2-5
CASSSTSGTGVGTEAFF,TGTGCCAGCAGCTCGACCTCCGGGACAGGGGTCGGCACTGAAGCTTTCTTT,17,TRBD1,.,TRBV11-2,TRBJ1-1
CASSQEVSAYEQYF,TGCGCCAGCAGCCAAGAGGTGTCGGCCTACGAGCAGTACTTC,14,.,.,TRBV4-3,TRBJ2-7
CASLGLAGGGYTGELFF,TGTGCCAGCCTGGGACTAGCGGGAGGAGGGTACACCGGGGAGCTGTTTTTT,17,TRBD2,.,TRBV19,TRBJ2-2
CASRLGASSYNSPLHF,TGTGCCAGCAGACTTGGGGCGAGCTCCTATAATTCACCCCTCCACTTT,16,.,.,TRBV27,TRBJ1-6
CASSLSPAGLQETQYF,TGTGCCAGCAGCTTATCTCCCGCGGGGCTCCAAGAGACCCAGTACTTC,16,.,.,TRBV5-5,TRBJ2-5
CASSLVASGVPQFF,TGTGCCAGCAGCTTAGTTGCTAGCGGGGTCCCGCAGTTCTTC,14,TRBD2,.,TRBV7-9,TRBJ2-1
CASSYSSGGATETQYF,TGTGCCAGCAGTTACTCAAGCGGGGGGGCCACCGAGACCCAGTACTTC,16,TRBD2,.,TRBV6-5,TRBJ2-5
CASSSQGGKLFF,TGCGCCAGCAGCTCGCAGGGCGGAAAACTGTTTTTT,12,.,.,TRBV5-1,TRBJ1-4
CASSTRTGRGETQYF,TGTGCCAGCAGCACGCGGACAGGGAGAGGAGAGACCCAGTACTTC,15,TRBD1,.,TRBV7-6,TRBJ2-5
CASSVLGTSGGRGDTQYF,TGTGCCAGCAGCGTCCTCGGGACTAGCGGGGGCCGGGGGGATACGCAGTATTTT,18,TRBD2,.,TRBV9,TRBJ2-3
CASKASGSIYEQYF,TGTGCCAGCAAGGCTAGCGGGAGCATATACGAGCAGTACTTC,14,TRBD2,.,TRBV28,TRBJ2-7
CASSQSPTAYNSPLHF,TGTGCCAGCAGCCAAAGCCCAACGGCCTATAATTCACCCCTCCACTTT,16,.,few,TRBV4-2,TRBJ1-6
CASSQEVGAAQETQYF,TGCGCCAGCAGCCAAGAAGTTGGGGCCGCGCAAGAGACCCAGTACTTC,16,.,.,TRBV4-3,TRBJ2-5
CASSFRRTGSNQPQHF,TGTGCCAGCAGTTTCCGGCGGACAGGGAGCAATCAGCCCCAGCATTTT,16,TRBD1,.,TRBV28,TRBJ1-5
CATSHLAGRDDRAQYF,TGTGCCACCTCCCATCTAGCGGGAAGGGACGATCGGGCCCAGTACTTC,16,TRBD2,.,TRBV10-3,TRBJ2-5
CASSKGQAGGNSYEQYF,TGTGCCAGCAGCAAGGGACAAGCGGGAGGAAACTCCTACGAGCAGTACTTC,17,TRBD2,.,TRBV7-2,TRBJ2-7
CASSQAPNQPQHF,TGCGCCAGCAGCCAGGCCCCCAATCAGCCCCAGCATTTT,13,.,.,TRBV4-1,TRBJ1-5
CASSSVSLRDDPESTDTQYF,TGTGCCAGCAGTTCGGTTTCGTTGCGGGACGACCCTGAGTCCACAGATACGCAGTATTTT,20,.,.,TRBV27,TRBJ2-3
CSTPSRANTDTQYF,TGCAGCACCCCCTCGCGAGCCAATACAGATACGCAGTATTTT,14,.,.,TRBV29-1,TRBJ2-3
CSVRRDSSYNEQFF,TGCAGCGTTCGGCGGGATAGCTCCTACAATGAGCAGTTCTTC,14,.,.,TRBV29-1,TRBJ2-1
CASSRWGPPNPGEQYF,TGTGCCAGTAGTCGTTGGGGGCCCCCCAACCCCGGCGAGCAGTACTTC,16,.,.,TRBV19,TRBJ2-7
CASSGLFSEAFF,TGTGCCAGCAGCGGGCTCTTCTCTGAAGCTTTCTTT,12,.,.,TRBV5-5,TRBJ1-1
CASSLSGTGRRETQYF,TGTGCCAGCAGTTTATCCGGGACAGGGCGGCGGGAGACCCAGTACTTC,16,TRBD1,.,TRBV27,TRBJ2-5
CASSANLGRDEKLFF,TGTGCCAGCAGCGCGAATCTGGGGAGGGATGAAAAACTGTTTTTT,15,.,.,TRBV9,TRBJ1-4
CASSLGGTVNQPQHF,TGTGCCAGCAGCTTAGGGGGGACAGTCAATCAGCCCCAGCATTTT,15,TRBD1,.,TRBV7-2,TRBJ1-5
CASRVTGGPDTQYF,TGTGCCAGCAGAGTAACAGGGGGCCCAGATACGCAGTATTTT,14,TRBD1,.,TRBV5-6,TRBJ2-3
CASSVTRDTGELFF,TGTGCCAGTAGTGTCACTAGAGACACCGGGGAGCTGTTTTTT,14,.,.,TRBV19,TRBJ2-2
CASSRQGAYGYTF,TGTGCCAGCAGTAGACAGGGGGCCTATGGCTACACCTTC,13,TRBD1,.,TRBV6-5,TRBJ1-2
CASSEGRGNGKAFF,TGTGCCAGTAGTGAGGGCAGGGGAAATGGGAAAGCTTTCTTT,14,.,.,TRBV19,TRBJ1-1
CASSSLQGRGGYTF,TGTGCCAGCAGCTCGCTCCAGGGGCGCGGAGGCTACACCTTC,14,.,once,TRBV7-2,TRBJ1-2
CASSQAPNGGAFF,TGTGCCAGCAGCCAAGCGCCCAACGGAGGAGCTTTCTTT,13,.,.,TRBV14,TRBJ1-1
CASSFDRGGYTF,TGTGCCAGCAGCTTTGACAGGGGTGGCTACACCTTC,12,TRBD1,.,TRBV11-2,TRBJ1-2
CASNTGGTYNEQFF,TGTGCCAGCAACACCGGGGGGACCTACAATGAGCAGTTCTTC,14,TRBD2,.,TRBV14,TRBJ2-1
CASSQEQAAYNEQFF,TGTGCCAGCAGCCAAGAGCAAGCGGCCTACAATGAGCAGTTCTTC,15,.,.,TRBV4-2,TRBJ2-1
CASSYGGASNEQFF,TGTGCCAGCAGTTATGGAGGTGCGAGCAATGAGCAGTTCTTC,14,.,few,TRBV27,TRBJ2-1
CASSEDRGGETQYF,TGTGCCAGCAGTGAAGACAGGGGAGGCGAGACCCAGTACTTC,14,.,.,TRBV2,TRBJ2-5
CASGLHTSGTHSYEQYF,TGTGCTAGTGGCCTACATACCTCCGGGACACACTCCTACGAGCAGTACTTC,17,.,.,TRBV12-5,TRBJ2-7
CASSPHPQAGGPYEQYF,TGTGCCAGCAGTCCACACCCTCAAGCGGGAGGGCCCTACGAGCAGTACTTC,17,TRBD2,.,TRBV28,TRBJ2-7
CASRLYSEAFF,TGTGCCAGCCGTTTGTACAGTGAAGCTTTCTTT,11,.,.,TRBV25-1,TRBJ1-1
CASSQEGATNEKLFF,TGTGCCAGCAGCCAAGAAGGGGCAACTAATGAAAAACTGTTTTTT,15,.,.,TRBV5-4,TRBJ1-4
CASIPREYGSGNTIYF,TGCGCCAGCATTCCTAGGGAGTACGGCTCTGGAAACACCATATATTTT,16,.,once,TRBV10-1,TRBJ1-3
CASSPRTSGHNEQFF,TGTGCCAGCAGCCCGCGGACTAGCGGGCACAATGAGCAGTTCTTC,15,TRBD2,.,TRBV9,TRBJ2-1
CSVEGEGMRGLRTDTQYF,TGCAGCGTTGAAGGGGAGGGTATGAGGGGTCTTCGCACAGATACGCAGTATTTT,18,TRBD2,once,TRBV29-1,TRBJ2-3
CASTSGLSTGELFF,TGTGCCAGTACCTCAGGGTTATCCACCGGGGAGCTGTTTTTT,14,.,.,TRBV19,TRBJ2-2
CASSVPGLGSGNTIYF,TGTGCCAGCAGTGTCCCAGGGCTAGGCTCTGGAAACACCATATATTTT,16,.,.,TRBV28,TRBJ1-3
CSVAGTSLRNEQFF,TGCAGCGTCGCGGGGACTAGCCTGCGCAATGAGCAGTTCTTC,14,TRBD2,.,TRBV29-1,TRBJ2-1
CASSTTGGAYGYTF,TGTGCCAGCAGTACTACAGGGGGCGCCTATGGCTACACCTTC,14,TRBD1,.,TRBV2,TRBJ1-2
CASSLAVNYGYTF,TGCGCCAGCAGCTTGGCAGTGAACTATGGCTACACCTTC,13,.,.,TRBV5-1,TRBJ1-2
CASRPGANTGELFF,TGTGCCAGCAGACCGGGGGCGAACACCGGGGAGCTGTTTTTT,14,.,.,TRBV11-1,TRBJ2-2
CASSYLAQGAYNEQFF,TGTGCCAGCAGTTACCTTGCACAGGGGGCCTACAATGAGCAGTTCTTC,16,TRBD1,.,TRBV6-5,TRBJ2-1